The rows below give T cell receptor beta chains drawn from one sample of a study of Ad26.COV2.S vaccination and SARS-CoV-2 variants. Sequenced by immunoSEQ multiplex PCR; TCRdb stores in-frame clones only, minus some. The table records more than 300,000 clones, approximately 86% of them present only once. This specimen consisted of peripheral blood, obtained in a trial of Ad26.COV2.S vaccine versus placebo. The source is a person between 18 and 59 years old who received the Ad26.COV2.S COVID-19 vaccine or a placebo. Each CDR3 is given with its conserved first and last residue.

J gene: TRBJ1-2
V gene: TRBV29-1
CDR3 protein: CSVDRGTYGYTF

J gene: TRBJ1-5
V gene: TRBV20-1
CDR3 protein: CSASSRVNQPQHF

J gene: TRBJ1-5
V gene: TRBV5-1
CDR3 protein: CASSLQQGDQPQHF

J gene: TRBJ1-1
V gene: TRBV7-8
CDR3 protein: CASRDSMNTEAFF

J gene: TRBJ2-2
V gene: TRBV5-6
CDR3 protein: CASRSGGNTGELFF

J gene: TRBJ1-1
V gene: TRBV19
CDR3 protein: CASSIRDRNTEAFF

J gene: TRBJ2-3
V gene: TRBV9
CDR3 protein: CASSPSARTDTQYF

J gene: TRBJ1-6
V gene: TRBV4-1
CDR3 protein: CASSQDRGSPLHF

J gene: TRBJ1-1
V gene: TRBV5-5
CDR3 protein: CASSPPVNTEAFF

J gene: TRBJ2-1
V gene: TRBV27
CDR3 protein: CASSLSRDQTDEQFF

J gene: TRBJ2-3
V gene: TRBV5-5
CDR3 protein: CASSPAGFTDTQYF